The entry below describes one TCR beta chain. The data were obtained in a study of shared clonotypes between healthy human individuals. Some clones are missing from TCRdb's copy, which holds only in-frame ones; the method was immunoSEQ multiplex PCR. This sample has roughly 2 million clones, with 90% to 95% found just once. The source is a man aged 18 to 30 in good health. Sequencing used naive CD4+ T cells sorted from blood. Subset denoted: CD45RA+ positively selected.

This chain's CDR3 is CASSDWGANTDTQYF. The CDR3 DNA reads as TGTGCCAGCAGTGATTGGGGGGCTAACACAGATACGCAGTATTTT. This chain uses TRBV2 with TRBJ2-3, with D possibly called TRBD1 or TRBD2 (6 bases each). V lost 3 bases and J 2 bases, leaving 12 bases between the germline ends. Germline V gene data show CDR1 as SNHLY and CDR2 as FYNNEI. CDR3 length equals 15 residues. Based on the CDR3 plus reference TRBV2 and TRBJ2-3, the full variable domain is EPEVTQTPSHQVTQMGQEVILRCVPISNHLYFYWYRQILGQKVEFLVSFYNNEISEKSEIFDDQFSVERPDGSNFTLKIRSTKLEDSAMYFCASSDWGANTDTQYFGPGTRLTVL.